Here is one T cell receptor beta chain with its context. These data are taken from a study of blood T cell repertoires in COVID-19. Study overall: Samples came from the United States, Italy and Spain, spanning acute and convalescent COVID-19. Nucleic acid was either cDNA or gDNA, and it came from T cells, B-cell-depleted T cells, or PBMCs.

Germline CDR1 is SNHLY and CDR2 is FYNNEI. Germline trimming cut 11 bases from V and 4 bases from J; bases unmatched to any gene: 15. This CDR3 region has 16 residues. Using immunoSEQ multiplex PCR, the repertoire was profiled, and TCRdb retains in-frame clones only, with some absent. The sample holds under 200,000 clones; about 86% are singletons and the top ten take approximately 2.5%. The source of this sequence is a human donor with acute or convalescent COVID-19. The donor label of this sample is uncertain. The sequenced sample was peripheral blood. The V gene is TRBV2, the J gene TRBJ2-2; the match to TRBD1 covers 8 bases. CDR3 coding DNA: TGTGCCGGCACGCACGGACAGGGTCTTTTCACCGGGGAGCTGTTTTTT. It codes for CAGTHGQGLFTGELFF.